A selection of T cell receptor beta chains follows, all from one sample in a study of response to subunit inactivated influenza vaccine. TCRdb re-analysed the RT-PCR reads in MiXCR, keeping a single row per CDR3 protein. Of hundreds of thousands of distinct CDR3 sequences listed, 18% were seen once; the top ten hold approximately 10%. The input for sequencing was PBMCs from blood, taken roughly 5 days after vaccination. The receptors stem from a man aged 45 to 65 who received an inactivated influenza vaccine. Each CDR3 is given with its conserved first and last residue. The order of the fields is J gene, V gene, D gene, clone size, CDR3 protein, CDR3 DNA. D genes are given only for firm matches. The size entry is marked missing in some rows and otherwise reads once, few, many or a size class.

TRBJ2-2,TRBV20-1,TRBD2,many,CSARGLAGELFF,TGCAGTGCTAGAGGACTAGCTGGGGAGCTGTTTTTT
TRBJ2-6,TRBV6-2/TRBV6-3,-,few,CASSWFVGANVLTF,TGTGCCAGCAGTTGGTTTGTTGGGGCCAACGTCCTGACTTTC
TRBJ2-6,TRBV4-2,-,few,CASSQDISGANVLTF,TGTGCCAGCAGCCAAGACATTTCTGGGGCCAACGTCCTGACTTTC
TRBJ2-5,TRBV10-1,-,-,CASIPGVETQYF,TGCGCCAGCATCCCGGGAGTTGAGACCCAGTACTTC
TRBJ2-3,TRBV27,TRBD1,-,CASKGAGGTDTQYF,TGTGCCAGCAAGGGGGCAGGGGGCACAGATACGCAGTATTTT
TRBJ2-1,TRBV12-3/TRBV12-4,-,few,CASSFDRTKWFF,TGTGCCAGCAGTTTTGACAGGACTAAGTGGTTCTTC
TRBJ2-5,TRBV25-1,-,-,CASRGIKETQYF,TGTGCCAGCAGGGGTATCAAGGAGACCCAGTACTTC
TRBJ2-1,TRBV7-9,-,few,CASSLFRGSTNNEQFF,TGTGCCAGCAGCTTATTTAGAGGGAGTACCAACAATGAGCAGTTCTTC
TRBJ1-2,TRBV28,TRBD1,few,CASSPAGTGGFFYGYTF,TGTGCCAGCAGTCCAGCTGGGACAGGGGGTTTTTTCTATGGCTACACCTTC
TRBJ2-1,TRBV20-1,-,-,CSAPRTDQVPDEQFF,TGCAGTGCCCCGAGGACTGATCAGGTGCCCGATGAGCAGTTCTTC
TRBJ2-1,TRBV4-3,TRBD1,-,CASSQGQGPYEQFF,TGCGCCAGCAGCCAGGGACAGGGACCCTATGAGCAGTTCTTC
TRBJ2-7,TRBV27,-,few,CASTGLNSTYEQYF,TGTGCCAGCACAGGCCTTAACTCAACCTACGAGCAGTACTTC
TRBJ2-1,TRBV5-1,-,few,CASSLDTGDEQFF,TGCGCCAGCAGCTTGGACACGGGGGATGAGCAGTTCTTC
TRBJ2-2,TRBV4-3,TRBD1,-,CASSQEGQPSLAGELFF,TGCGCCAGCAGCCAAGAGGGACAGCCCAGTCTGGCCGGGGAGCTGTTTTTT
TRBJ1-1,TRBV6-5,-,many,CASSYGSGTEAFF,TGTGCCAGCAGTTACGGGAGCGGCACTGAAGCTTTCTTT
TRBJ2-2,TRBV7-2,-,-,CASSKLGLRNTGELFF,TGTGCCAGCAGTAAGCTGGGCTTACGGAACACCGGGGAGCTGTTTTTT
TRBJ2-1,TRBV12-3/TRBV12-4,TRBD1,many,CASSQTGAYNEQFF,TGTGCCAGCAGCCAGACAGGGGCCTACAATGAGCAGTTCTTC
TRBJ2-7,TRBV10-3,-,few,CAISQSSPSYEQYF,TGTGCCATCAGCCAAAGTAGTCCCTCCTACGAGCAGTACTTC
TRBJ2-5,TRBV7-2,-,few,CASTTGLQETQYF,TGTGCCAGCACGACGGGGCTACAAGAGACCCAGTACTTC
TRBJ2-3,TRBV20-1,TRBD1,few,CSASRDRGYTDTQYF,TGCAGTGCTAGCCGGGACAGGGGATACACAGATACGCAGTATTTT
TRBJ2-7,TRBV11-2,TRBD1,-,CASSLALTGTAEQYF,TGTGCCAGCAGCTTAGCCTTGACAGGGACGGCGGAGCAGTACTTC
TRBJ2-2,TRBV20-1,TRBD2,few,CSARIFVAGEIGELFF,TGCAGTGCTAGAATTTTTGTAGCGGGAGAAATCGGGGAGCTGTTTTTT
TRBJ1-4,TRBV28,-,few,CASSFPGRNEKLFF,TGTGCCAGCAGTTTCCCAGGGAGGAATGAAAAACTGTTTTTT
TRBJ2-7,TRBV7-8,TRBD2,many,CASSSLAGAQSYEQYF,TGTGCCAGCAGCTCCCTAGCGGGGGCGCAGAGCTACGAGCAGTACTTC
TRBJ2-7,TRBV18,-,-,CASSPPVKGVRNEQYF,TGTGCCAGCTCACCACCGGTAAAGGGGGTTCGGAACGAGCAGTACTTC
TRBJ2-7,TRBV7-8,-,-,CASSLRRVQLYEQYF,TGTGCCAGCAGCTTAAGAAGAGTACAGCTTTACGAGCAGTACTTC
TRBJ1-2,TRBV20-1,-,few,CSPGDASNYGYTF,TGCAGTCCAGGGGACGCATCTAACTATGGCTACACCTTC
TRBJ2-7,TRBV5-1,-,few,CASSLAQGGEQYF,TGCGCCAGCAGCTTGGCCCAGGGTGGCGAGCAGTACTTC
TRBJ2-7,TRBV29-1,TRBD2,-,CSVSGLAGTMHEQYF,TGCAGCGTTTCGGGACTAGCGGGGACTATGCACGAGCAGTACTTC
TRBJ2-6,TRBV6-1,-,few,CASTKGRYSGANVLTF,TGTGCCAGCACCAAGGGACGGTACTCTGGGGCCAACGTCCTGACTTTC
TRBJ2-3,TRBV9,-,few,CASSVEGSLDTQYF,TGTGCCAGCAGCGTAGAAGGGTCCCTAGATACGCAGTATTTT
TRBJ2-1,TRBV5-1,-,many,CASSPPQGGEQFF,TGCGCCAGCAGCCCTCCCCAGGGGGGTGAGCAGTTCTTC
TRBJ2-3,TRBV5-1,TRBD1,-,CASRSGGQGGDTQYF,TGCGCCAGCAGATCTGGTGGACAGGGTGGAGATACGCAGTATTTT
TRBJ1-1,TRBV6-1,TRBD1,many,CASTLGQGTEAFF,TGTGCCAGCACACTTGGACAGGGAACTGAAGCTTTCTTT
TRBJ2-7,TRBV6-5,-,few,CASSYSSRGKSYEQYF,TGTGCCAGCAGTTACTCCAGCCGGGGGAAGTCCTACGAGCAGTACTTC
TRBJ2-7,TRBV28,TRBD1,-,CASTPFAGTGNHEQYF,TGTGCCAGCACACCTTTCGCCGGGACAGGGAACCACGAGCAGTACTTC
TRBJ2-5,TRBV7-8,TRBD2,many,CASSHRGLSGEETQYF,TGTGCCAGCAGCCATCGGGGACTTAGCGGGGAAGAGACCCAGTACTTC
TRBJ1-5,TRBV6-2/TRBV6-3,TRBD1,few,CASRWTGGQPQHF,TGTGCCAGCAGATGGACAGGGGGCCAGCCCCAGCATTTT
TRBJ2-1,TRBV4-3,-,few,CASSQGVTVTYNEQFF,TGCGCCAGCAGCCAAGGGGTGACGGTGACATACAATGAGCAGTTCTTC
TRBJ2-1,TRBV29-1,TRBD2,few,CSVDGLAGRREQFF,TGCAGCGTTGACGGTTTAGCGGGCCGCAGGGAGCAGTTCTTC
TRBJ2-5,TRBV20-1,TRBD1,few,CSANRLQGSRETQYF,TGCAGTGCCAATCGATTACAGGGGTCTAGGGAGACCCAGTACTTC
TRBJ1-1,TRBV6-5,-,many,CASSYSLNTEAFF,TGTGCCAGCAGTTACTCGTTGAACACTGAAGCTTTCTTT
TRBJ2-1,TRBV7-6,TRBD2,-,CASSPGGLAGGEQFF,TGTGCCAGCAGCCCCGGGGGACTAGCGGGGGGTGAGCAGTTCTTC
TRBJ1-1,TRBV11-2,TRBD1,-,CASRTGTGRNTEAFF,TGTGCCAGCAGGACCGGGACAGGAAGGAACACTGAAGCTTTCTTT
TRBJ2-3,TRBV15,-,few,CATQGGTDTQYF,TGTGCCACCCAAGGGGGCACAGATACGCAGTATTTT
TRBJ2-3,TRBV5-6,TRBD2,-,CASSRKAGGPRGTQYF,TGTGCCAGCAGCCGGAAGGCGGGAGGCCCCCGAGGTACGCAGTATTTT
TRBJ2-3,TRBV4-3,TRBD1,few,CASRPTGNVVDTQYF,TGCGCCAGCAGGCCGACAGGGAATGTTGTGGATACGCAGTATTTT
TRBJ2-5,TRBV20-1,-,-,CSASWGQETQYF,TGCAGTGCTAGTTGGGGACAAGAGACCCAGTACTTC
TRBJ2-1,TRBV12-3/TRBV12-4,-,-,CASSSRETGSYNEQFF,TGTGCCAGCAGTTCCCGGGAAACCGGCTCCTACAATGAGCAGTTCTTC
TRBJ2-6,TRBV20-1,-,-,CSARDRENSGANVLTF,TGCAGTGCTAGAGATCGGGAGAACTCTGGGGCCAACGTCCTGACTTTC
TRBJ2-1,TRBV30,TRBD2,-,CAWTKRRGAAYNEQFF,TGTGCCTGGACCAAACGGCGGGGGGCAGCCTACAATGAGCAGTTCTTC
TRBJ2-1,TRBV9,-,few,CASSVTTSGGSYNEQFF,TGTGCCAGCAGCGTAACAACTAGTGGGGGTTCCTACAATGAGCAGTTCTTC
TRBJ1-3,TRBV3-1,-,-,CASSRLTSGNTIYF,TGTGCCAGCAGCCGTCTAACCTCTGGAAACACCATATATTTT
TRBJ2-6,TRBV29-1,-,few,CSVDGAPSGANVLTF,TGCAGCGTTGATGGGGCCCCCTCTGGGGCCAACGTCCTGACTTTC
TRBJ2-5,TRBV20-1,-,-,CSATDSGLGTQYF,TGCAGTGCTACGGACAGCGGGCTTGGGACCCAGTACTTC
TRBJ1-3,TRBV5-1,-,few,CASSLEPEISGNTIYF,TGCGCCAGCAGCTTGGAGCCCGAGATCTCTGGAAACACCATATATTTT
TRBJ2-2,TRBV20-1,-,many,CSARHGGNTGELFF,TGCAGTGCTAGGCATGGAGGGAACACCGGGGAGCTGTTTTTT
TRBJ1-4,TRBV20-1,-,few,CSARQATNEKLFF,TGCAGCGCTCGACAGGCAACTAATGAAAAACTGTTTTTT
TRBJ1-6,TRBV5-1,TRBD1,-,CASSLAPQGANSPLHF,TGCGCCAGCAGCTTGGCCCCGCAGGGGGCCAATTCACCCCTCCACTTT
TRBJ2-7,TRBV11-2,TRBD2,few,CASSSLRTSGIPSSSYEQYF,TGTGCCAGCAGCTCCCTTAGGACTAGCGGGATACCTTCCAGCTCCTACGAGCAGTACTTC